The clone carrying this T cell receptor (beta chain) was counted a single time. Its cognate antigen is unknown. The authors distributed each subset's genomic DNA evenly over several immunoSEQ plates. Only in-frame clones appear in the TCRdb table, and some are missing; sequencing was by immunoSEQ multiplex PCR. The table records about 2.3 million clones, 93% of them present only once. The data are from a study of shared clonotypes between healthy human individuals. The overall study: Per donor, three plates held CD4 naive cells, three held CD4 memory, two held CD8 naive and one held CD8 memory. General study results and limits: The rarefaction results pointed to incomplete sorted-subset sequencing despite large depth.

Germline CDR1 and CDR2: MDHEN and SYDVKM. The CDR3 loop spans 13 amino acids. V gave up 5 bases and J gave up 7 bases; unmatched junction bases: 5. None of the donors, who were healthy HIV-negative adults, had recently had acute infections or vaccinations. The J gene is TRBJ1-2, the V gene TRBV28; 9 positions match TRBD1. The sample comprised naive CD4+ T cells from PBMCs. Subset here: CD45RA+ positively selected. The TCR comes from a man between 18 and 35 years old in good health. Some clones in this sample may be carry-over from other donors' samples. The CDR3 DNA reads as TGTGCCAGCAGTAAGGGACAGGGAGGTGGCTACACCTTC. Translated: CASSKGQGGGYTF.